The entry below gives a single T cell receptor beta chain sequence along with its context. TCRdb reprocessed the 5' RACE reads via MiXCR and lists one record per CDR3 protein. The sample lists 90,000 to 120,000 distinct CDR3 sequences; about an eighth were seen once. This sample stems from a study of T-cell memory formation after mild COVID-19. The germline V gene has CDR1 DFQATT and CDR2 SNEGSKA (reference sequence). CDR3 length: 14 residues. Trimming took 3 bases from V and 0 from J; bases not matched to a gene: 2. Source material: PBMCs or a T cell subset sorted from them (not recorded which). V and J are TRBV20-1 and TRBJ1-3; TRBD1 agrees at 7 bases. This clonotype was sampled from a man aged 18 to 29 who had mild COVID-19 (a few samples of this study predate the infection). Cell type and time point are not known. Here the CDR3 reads CSASGTDSGNTIYF. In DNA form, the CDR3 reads TGCAGTGCTAGCGGGACAGACTCTGGAAACACCATATATTTT.